This T cell receptor beta chain was recovered during a study of cytomegalovirus exposure and HLA in healthy donors. CDR1 SEHNR and CDR2 FQNEAQ come from the germline V gene (reference sequence). This CDR3 is built from 8 residues. PCR was performed using 60 Vbeta and 13 Jbeta primers. In the original workflow: The authors later counted about 80 million unique TCR beta chains, roughly 10 million of them shared. Assay used: immunoSEQ multiplex PCR; TCRdb lists only in-frame clones, some missing. V and J calls and clone size come straight from that table; D and trimming were deduced from the DNA. The table shows 150,000 to 200,000 clones, with around 80% occurring only once.

The V gene is TRBV7-9, the J gene TRBJ2-1; D uncertain. The sequence came from a middle-aged man in good health and CMV-seronegative. The sequenced material came from PBMCs. For the CDR3, the DNA is TGTTCCATCCGTGAGCAGTTCTTC. Protein product: CSIREQFF. The full variable domain, its missing parts supplied by reference TRBV7-9 and TRBJ2-1, is DTGVSQNPRHKITKRGQNVTFRCDPISEHNRLYWYRQTLGQGPEFLTYFQNEAQLEKSRLLSDRFSAERPKGSFSTLEIQRTEQGDSAMYLCSIREQFFGPGTRLTVL.